This T cell receptor beta chain was profiled in a study of T cells in tuberculosis. General study results and limits: Selection depended on which cryopreserved specimens were available. Smaller alpha distances in active tuberculosis partly reflected shorter CDR3-alpha lengths. Using the GMM-specific repertoire gave about 84% accuracy versus roughly 70% with motifs.

On average around 100,000 T cells per donor were immunosequenced. For this clone: What it binds is not known.

Here immunoSEQ multiplex PCR was the method, and the copy in TCRdb shows in-frame clones only, minus some. The sample includes some 47,000 clones, roughly 96% of them seen just once. The sample comprised PBMCs. The TCR originated in a donor aged 10-29 years with latent tuberculosis or without tuberculosis infection.

The CDR3 loop is CASTGTGGYQPQHF. CDR3 bases: TGTGCCAGCACCGGGACAGGGGGCTATCAGCCCCAGCATTTT. V and J are TRBV2 and TRBJ1-5; 12 nucleotides agree with TRBD1. Germline CDR1 reads SNHLY; CDR2 reads FYNNEI. The CDR3 is 14 amino acids. The V gene end was trimmed by 7 bases and the J gene end by 5 bases; junction bases not matched to a gene: 3.